A selection of T cell receptor beta chains follows, all from one sample in a study of blood T cells in healthy people across ages. TCRdb redid the calling of the 5' RACE reads with MiXCR, one entry per CDR3 protein. The data hold about 970,000 distinct CDR3 sequences, with roughly 51% observed a single time. The specimen was blood. The receptors were gathered from a woman in her sixties in good health. Each CDR3 is given with its conserved first and last residue.

TRBV27	TRBJ2-7	19	CASVAIRDRGHSSSYEQYF
TRBV27	TRBJ2-7	14	CASSTSGRVYEQYF
TRBV5-1	TRBJ2-5	17	CASSLNAVGATQETQYF
TRBV7-9	TRBJ2-7	14	CASSRDGNMYEQYF
TRBV4-2	TRBJ1-2	15	CASSQDRQRDYGYTF
TRBV20-1	TRBJ2-7	15	CSARGGTSGRYEQYF
TRBV7-2	TRBJ2-7	15	CASSSALYRRYEQYF
TRBV7-2	TRBJ2-4	14	CASSLRLAGEWQYF
TRBV15	TRBJ1-5	14	CATSRGVNNQPQHF
TRBV16	TRBJ1-2	15	CASSHPEQGIYGYTF
TRBV7-7	TRBJ2-1	15	CASSLMQGAAYEQFF
TRBV3-1	TRBJ2-7	11	CASSQISEQYF
TRBV12-3/TRBV12-4	TRBJ1-6	14	CASTRQGLGSPLHF
TRBV12-3/TRBV12-4	TRBJ2-3	13	CASSITQADTQYF
TRBV4-1	NA	14	CASSQDWVWGTQYF
TRBV6-6	TRBJ1-5	16	CASSYAPGGSNQPQHF
TRBV28	TRBJ2-7	14	CASSLGTGGNEQYF
TRBV3-1	TRBJ2-1	12	CASSQGNYEQFF